Sequencing of this T cell receptor beta chain was carried out in a study of cytomegalovirus exposure and HLA in healthy donors. The CDR3 contains 15 residues. Germline V gene sequence: CDR1 MGHRA, CDR2 YSYEKL. It was with 60 Vbeta and 13 Jbeta primers that the PCR ran. Sequenced by immunoSEQ multiplex PCR; TCRdb stores in-frame clones only, minus some. The data hold more than 150,000 clones, with 84% observed a single time. This TCR came from a boy aged 2 to 10 in good health and CMV-seronegative. J is TRBJ2-5 and V is TRBV4-1, with a tentative D call TRBD1 (6 bases). The J call may be mistaken, given a closer DNA end match to TRBJ2-7. Sequencing was done on a sample of PBMCs. CDR3 sequence (DNA): TGCGCCAGCAGCCTTACAGGGATAGCATCCTACGAGCAGTACTTC. This gives the protein CASSLTGIASYEQYF.